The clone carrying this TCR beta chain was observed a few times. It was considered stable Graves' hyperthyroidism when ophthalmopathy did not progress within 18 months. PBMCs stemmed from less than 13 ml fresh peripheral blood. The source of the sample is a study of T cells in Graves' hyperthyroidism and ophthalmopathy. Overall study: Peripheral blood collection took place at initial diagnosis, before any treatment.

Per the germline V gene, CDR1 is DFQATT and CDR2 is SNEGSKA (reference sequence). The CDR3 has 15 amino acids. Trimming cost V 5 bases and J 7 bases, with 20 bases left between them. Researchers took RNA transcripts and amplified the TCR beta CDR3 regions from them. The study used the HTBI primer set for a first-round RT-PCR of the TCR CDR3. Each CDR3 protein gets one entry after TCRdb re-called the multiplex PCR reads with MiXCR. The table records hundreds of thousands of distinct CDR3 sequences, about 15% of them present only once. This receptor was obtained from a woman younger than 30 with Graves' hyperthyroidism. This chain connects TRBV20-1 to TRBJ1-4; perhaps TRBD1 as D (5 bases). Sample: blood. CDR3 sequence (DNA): TGCAGTGCTCCAGCATTGAGGGGCCTTGGTGAAAAACTGTTTTTT. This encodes CSAPALRGLGEKLFF.